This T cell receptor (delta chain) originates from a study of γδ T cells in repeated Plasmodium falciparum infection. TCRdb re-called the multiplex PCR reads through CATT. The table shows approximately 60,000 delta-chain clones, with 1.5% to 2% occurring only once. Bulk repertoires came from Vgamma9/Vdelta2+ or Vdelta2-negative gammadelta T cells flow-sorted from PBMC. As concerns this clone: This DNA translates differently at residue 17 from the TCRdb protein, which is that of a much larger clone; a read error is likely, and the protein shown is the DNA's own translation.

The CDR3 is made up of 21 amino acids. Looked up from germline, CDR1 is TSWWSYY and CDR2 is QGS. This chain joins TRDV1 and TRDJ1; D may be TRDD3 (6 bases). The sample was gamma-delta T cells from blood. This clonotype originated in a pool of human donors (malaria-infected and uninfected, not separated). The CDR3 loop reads CALGEFSPAHRGFRFTNKLIF. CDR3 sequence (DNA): TGTGCTCTTGGGGAATTTAGCCCAGCACACCGGGGATTCAGATTCACCAATAAACTCATATTT.